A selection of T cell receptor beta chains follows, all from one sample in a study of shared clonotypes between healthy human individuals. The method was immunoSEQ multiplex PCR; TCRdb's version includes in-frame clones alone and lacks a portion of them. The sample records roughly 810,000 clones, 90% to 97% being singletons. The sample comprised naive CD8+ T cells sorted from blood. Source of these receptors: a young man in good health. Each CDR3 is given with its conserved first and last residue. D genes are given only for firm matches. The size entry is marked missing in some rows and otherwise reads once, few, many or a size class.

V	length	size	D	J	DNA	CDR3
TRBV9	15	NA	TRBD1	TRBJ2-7	TGTGCCAGCAGCGACATCGACAGGGGGCAATACGAGCAGTACTTC	CASSDIDRGQYEQYF
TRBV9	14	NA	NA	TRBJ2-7	TGTGCCAGCAGCGAACAGGGTGACGGCTACGAGCAGTACTTC	CASSEQGDGYEQYF
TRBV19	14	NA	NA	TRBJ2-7	TGTGCCAGTAGTGGAGCGGTAAGCTCCTACGAGCAGTACTTC	CASSGAVSSYEQYF
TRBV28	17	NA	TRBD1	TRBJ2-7	TGTGCCAGCAGACCGAGGGTACCGGGACAGGGAGACTACGAGCAGTACTTC	CASRPRVPGQGDYEQYF
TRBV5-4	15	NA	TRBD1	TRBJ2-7	TGTGCCAGCAGCGGGATCGGGACAGGGAACTACGAGCAGTACTTC	CASSGIGTGNYEQYF
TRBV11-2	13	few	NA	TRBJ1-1	TGTGCCAGCAGCTTAGGGGTGAACACTGAAGCTTTCTTT	CASSLGVNTEAFF
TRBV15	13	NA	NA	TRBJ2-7	TGTGCCACCAGCAGAGAAGTCTCCTACGAGCAGTACTTC	CATSREVSYEQYF
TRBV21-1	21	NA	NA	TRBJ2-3	TGTGCCAGCAGCATTTTCCCGGGGACAGGGGAATCCCCAAAACGGGCAGATACGCAGTATTTT	CASSIFPGTGESPKRADTQYF
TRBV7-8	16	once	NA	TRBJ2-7	TGTGCCAGCAGCTCCTACCCGATAGACAGGAGCTACGAGCAGTACTTC	CASSSYPIDRSYEQYF
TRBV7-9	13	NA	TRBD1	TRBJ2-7	TGTGCCAGCAGCCCACAGGGGGCAGGCGAGCAGTACTTC	CASSPQGAGEQYF
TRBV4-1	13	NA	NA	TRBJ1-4	TGCGCCACCTCGGGGAGTTCTAATGAAAAACTGCTTTTT	CATSGSSNEKLLF
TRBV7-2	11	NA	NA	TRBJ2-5	TGTGCCAGCAGCTGGGGTGGGACCCAGTACTTC	CASSWGGTQYF
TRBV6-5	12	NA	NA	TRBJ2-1	TGTGCCAGCAGCCAGCTAGGATATGAGCAGTTCTTC	CASSQLGYEQFF
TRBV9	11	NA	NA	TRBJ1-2	TGTGCCACCTATGGGGGGAGAGGCTACACCTTC	CATYGGRGYTF
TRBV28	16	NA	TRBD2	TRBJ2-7	TGTGCCAGCAGTTTGGTAGCGGGTGGGATGGGTTTCGAGCAGTACTTC	CASSLVAGGMGFEQYF
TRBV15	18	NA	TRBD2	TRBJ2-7	TGTGCCACCAGCAGAGAGGCCGTGGGTTCGGGAGGTTTTTCCGAGCAGTACTTC	CATSREAVGSGGFSEQYF
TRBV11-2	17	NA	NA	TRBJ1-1	TGTGCCAGCAGCTTAATTCCGCGGGGCAGCTTGAACACTGAAGCTTTCTTT	CASSLIPRGSLNTEAFF